This T cell receptor (beta chain) derives from a study of blood T cell repertoires in COVID-19. About the study: Material from acute and convalescent COVID-19 was sourced from the United States, Italy and Spain. Sample material is recorded as cDNA or gDNA derived from T cells, B-cell-depleted T cells, or PBMCs.

This table comes from immunoSEQ multiplex PCR, and its TCRdb copy is limited to in-frame clones, with some not included. This table holds some 310,000 clones, roughly 91% found once. V shed 5 bases, J shed 6 bases, and the junction held 9 bases outside the gene matches. Germline-derived CDR1 and CDR2 are SGHAT and FQNNGV. The length of the CDR3 is 14 residues. This chain connects TRBV11-2 to TRBJ2-7; the match to TRBD2 covers 8 bases. This sequence originates from a man aged 50 to 60 with active or convalescent COVID-19. The sample was peripheral blood. The CDR3: CASSACREGCEQYF. As DNA, the CDR3 is TGTGCCAGCAGCGCCTGCCGGGAGGGGTGCGAGCAGTACTTC.